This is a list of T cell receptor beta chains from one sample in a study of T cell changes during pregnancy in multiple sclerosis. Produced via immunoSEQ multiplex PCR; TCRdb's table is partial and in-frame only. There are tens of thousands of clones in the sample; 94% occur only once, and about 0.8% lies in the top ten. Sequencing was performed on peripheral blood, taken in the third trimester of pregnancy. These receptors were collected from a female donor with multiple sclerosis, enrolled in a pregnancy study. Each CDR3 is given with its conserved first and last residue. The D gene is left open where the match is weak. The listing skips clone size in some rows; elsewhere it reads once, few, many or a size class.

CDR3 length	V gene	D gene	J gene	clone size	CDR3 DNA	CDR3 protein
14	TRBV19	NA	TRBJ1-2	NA	TGTGCCAGTAGTATTCGAGGGCCTCACTATGGCTACACCTTC	CASSIRGPHYGYTF
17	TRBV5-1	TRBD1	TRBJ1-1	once	TGCGCCAGCAGCTCGAAAGGGACAGGGCGAGTTGTCACTGAAGCTTTCTTT	CASSSKGTGRVVTEAFF
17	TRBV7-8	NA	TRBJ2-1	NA	TGTGCCAGCAGCTTAGCGCTGAGCCGGAGCTCCTACAATGAGCAGTTCTTC	CASSLALSRSSYNEQFF
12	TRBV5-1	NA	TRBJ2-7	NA	TGCGCCAGCAGCCTACCCTCCTACGAGCAGTACTTC	CASSLPSYEQYF
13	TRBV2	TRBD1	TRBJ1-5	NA	TGTGCCAGCAGTGACCAGGGGGGTCAGCCCCAGCATTTT	CASSDQGGQPQHF
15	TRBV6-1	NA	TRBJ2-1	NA	TGTGCCAGCAGTGAATCGGCGGGACAGTACAATGAGCAGTTCTTC	CASSESAGQYNEQFF
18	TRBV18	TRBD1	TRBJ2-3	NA	TGTGCCAGCTCACCCGTTCGACAGGGGGCCGGATCCTTACATACGCAGTATTTT	CASSPVRQGAGSLHTQYF
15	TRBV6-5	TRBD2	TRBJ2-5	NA	TGTGCCAGCAGCTCTGACGGGGGGACCCCAGAGACCCAGTACTTC	CASSSDGGTPETQYF
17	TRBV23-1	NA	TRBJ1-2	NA	TGCGCCAGCAGTCAATCGGGCGCAGGGCCTTCTAACTATGGCTACACCTTC	CASSQSGAGPSNYGYTF
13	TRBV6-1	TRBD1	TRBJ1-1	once	TGTGCCAGCGTTACAGGGGGCTTGACTGAAGCTTTCTTT	CASVTGGLTEAFF
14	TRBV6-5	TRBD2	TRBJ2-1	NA	TGTGCCAGCAGATTAGGACTAGCGGGGAATGAGCAGTTCTTC	CASRLGLAGNEQFF
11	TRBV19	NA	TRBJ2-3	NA	TGTGCCAGCAGATCTAGGTTGGCGCAGTATTTT	CASRSRLAQYF
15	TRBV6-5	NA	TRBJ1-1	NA	TGTGCCAGCAGTTCTCGGGATGCGATGAACACTGAAGCTTTCTTT	CASSSRDAMNTEAFF
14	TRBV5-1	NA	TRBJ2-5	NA	TGCGCCAGCAGCCTCCGGACTGCTCAAGAGACCCAGTACTTC	CASSLRTAQETQYF
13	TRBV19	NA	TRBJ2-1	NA	TGTGCCAGTAGTATCTCACGGGGGAATGAGCAGTTCTTC	CASSISRGNEQFF
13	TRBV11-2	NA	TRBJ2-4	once	TGTGCCAGCAGCTTAGGAGGGATAAACATTCAGTACTTC	CASSLGGINIQYF
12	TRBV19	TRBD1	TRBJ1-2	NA	TGTGCCAGTAGTAGACAGGGTGATGGCTACACCTTC	CASSRQGDGYTF
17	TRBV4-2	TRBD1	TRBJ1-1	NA	TGTGCCAGCAGCCAAGCATTCCGGACAGGGGCAAACACTGAAGCTTTCTTT	CASSQAFRTGANTEAFF
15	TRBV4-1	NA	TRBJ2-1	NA	TGCGCCAGCAGCCACCAGGGGGGCTCCTACAATGAGCAGTTCTTC	CASSHQGGSYNEQFF
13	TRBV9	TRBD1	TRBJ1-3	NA	TGTGCCAGCAGCGTAACAGGGGGGGACACCATATATTTT	CASSVTGGDTIYF
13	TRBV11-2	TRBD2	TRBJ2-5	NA	TGTGCCAGCAGAGGGACTAGCGGCGGGACCCAGTACTTC	CASRGTSGGTQYF
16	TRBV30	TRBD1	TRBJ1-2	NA	TGTGCCTGGATGGCGGGACAGTGGGCGATAAACTATGGCTACACCTTC	CAWMAGQWAINYGYTF
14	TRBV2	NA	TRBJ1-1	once	TGTGCCAGCAGTGAACTGGGAGGAAACACTGAAGCTTTCTTT	CASSELGGNTEAFF
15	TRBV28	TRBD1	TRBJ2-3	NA	TGTGCCAGCAGTACCCGGACAGGGTACGGAGATACGCAGTATTTT	CASSTRTGYGDTQYF
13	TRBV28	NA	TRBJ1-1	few	TGTGCCAGCAGAACGGGTGTAAACACTGAAGCTTTCTTT	CASRTGVNTEAFF
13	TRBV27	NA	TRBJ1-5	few	TGTGCCAGCAGCACTTCTGTCAATCAGCCCCAGCATTTT	CASSTSVNQPQHF
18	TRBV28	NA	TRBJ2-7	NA	TGTGCCAGCAGTTCCCCCCTCGGACTGTCCACCGCTGGCTACGAGCAGTACTTC	CASSSPLGLSTAGYEQYF
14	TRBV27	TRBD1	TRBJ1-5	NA	TGTGCCAGCAGTTCGGACAGGGATTATCAGCCCCAGCATTTT	CASSSDRDYQPQHF
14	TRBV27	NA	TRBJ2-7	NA	TGTGCCAGCAGTCCCAAGGGGGACCCTTACGAGCAGTACTTC	CASSPKGDPYEQYF
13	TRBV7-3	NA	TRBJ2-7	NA	TGTGCCAGCAGCCGGGACAACTCCTACGAGCAGTACTTC	CASSRDNSYEQYF
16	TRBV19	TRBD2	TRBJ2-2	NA	TGTGCCAGTATGGCTAGCGGGAGAGGTATCCCCGGGGAGCTGTTTTTT	CASMASGRGIPGELFF
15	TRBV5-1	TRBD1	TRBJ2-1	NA	TGCGCCAGCAGCCAGCCTCGGGACAGCTACAATGAGCAGTTCTTC	CASSQPRDSYNEQFF
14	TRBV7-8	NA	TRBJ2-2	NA	TGTGCCAGCAGATTTCCCCGGAGGCCCGGGGAGCTGTTTTTT	CASRFPRRPGELFF
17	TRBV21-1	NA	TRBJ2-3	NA	TGTGCCAGCAGTAAAAATCAACTAGCGGTGAGCACAGATACGCAGTATTTT	CASSKNQLAVSTDTQYF
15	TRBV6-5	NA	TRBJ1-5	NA	TGTGCCAGCAGCCCACAGGGAAAAGGCAATCAGCCCCAGCATTTT	CASSPQGKGNQPQHF
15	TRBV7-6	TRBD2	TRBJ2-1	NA	TGTGCCAGCAGCTTGGGAGCGGGGGGCGGCAATGAGCAGTTCTTC	CASSLGAGGGNEQFF
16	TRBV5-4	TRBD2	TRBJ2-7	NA	TGTGCCAGCAGCTTGTGGCTGGGCGGGAGGGCCTACGAGCAGTACTTC	CASSLWLGGRAYEQYF
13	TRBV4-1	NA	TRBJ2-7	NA	TGCCCCCACCGGGCCCCCTGCGAGGGCGAGCAGTACTTC	CPHRAPCEGEQYF
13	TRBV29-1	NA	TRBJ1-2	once	TGCAGCGTACGAGATAGGGGGATCCATGGCTACACCTTC	CSVRDRGIHGYTF
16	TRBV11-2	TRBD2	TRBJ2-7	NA	TGTGCCAGCAGCCCAGCTAGCGGGAGGAGATTTGGCGAGCAGTACTTC	CASSPASGRRFGEQYF
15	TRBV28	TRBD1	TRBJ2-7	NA	TGTGCCAGCAGTTTGGGGGGACAGGGGGTAATCGAGCAGTACTTC	CASSLGGQGVIEQYF
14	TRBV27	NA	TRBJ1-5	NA	TGTGCCAGCAGCCTCGGACAGTACAATCAGCCCCAGCATTTT	CASSLGQYNQPQHF
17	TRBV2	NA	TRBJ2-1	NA	TGTGCCAGCAGTGGAGACAAGGGACACGTAGGAAATCTCCGGCAGTTCTTC	CASSGDKGHVGNLRQFF
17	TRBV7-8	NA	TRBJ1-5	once	TGTGCCAGCAGCTTAGACACCTTCCGGCAAACCAGGCAGCCCCAGCATTTT	CASSLDTFRQTRQPQHF
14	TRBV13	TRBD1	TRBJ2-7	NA	TGTGCCAGCAGTTCCGGGACAGGAGTTTCCGAGCAGTACTTC	CASSSGTGVSEQYF
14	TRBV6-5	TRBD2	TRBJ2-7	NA	TGTGCCAGCAGACTAGCGCCTACCTCCTACGAGCAGTACTTC	CASRLAPTSYEQYF
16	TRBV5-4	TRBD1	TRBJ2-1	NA	TGTGCCAGCAGCTGGGGGGGACAGGGGGCTGTGAATGAGCAGTTCTTC	CASSWGGQGAVNEQFF
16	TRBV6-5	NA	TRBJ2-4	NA	TGTGCCAGCAGTTACTCACGGGGAAGAGCCAAAAACATTCAGTACTTC	CASSYSRGRAKNIQYF
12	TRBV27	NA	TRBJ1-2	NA	TGTGCCAGCCGGACGGGGGGCTATGGCTACACCTTC	CASRTGGYGYTF
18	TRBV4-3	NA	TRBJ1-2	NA	TGCGCCAGCAGCCAAACCCCCGGGGGGCAACAAGCCGCCTATGGCTACACCTTC	CASSQTPGGQQAAYGYTF
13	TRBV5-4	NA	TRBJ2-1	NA	TGTGCCAGCAGCTTGGCCGGTAGAGTTGAGCAGTTCTTC	CASSLAGRVEQFF
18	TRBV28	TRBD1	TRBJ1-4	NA	TGTGCCAGCAGTCCTAACCGGGACAGGGCTGATTGGGATGAAAAACTGTTTTTT	CASSPNRDRADWDEKLFF
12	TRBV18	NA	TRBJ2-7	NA	TGTGCCAGCTCACCACCTCTCGACGAGCAGTACTTC	CASSPPLDEQYF
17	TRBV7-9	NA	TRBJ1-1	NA	TGTGCCAGCAGCCCTTCTCGTGGCGGGAGGGTGAACACTGAAGCTTTCTTT	CASSPSRGGRVNTEAFF